This T cell receptor (beta chain) was retrieved from a study of beta chain features in type 1 diabetes. The whole isolated RNA underwent reverse transcription, so sequencing captured expressed TCRB transcripts. Sequencing used immunoSEQ multiplex PCR; TCRdb keeps in-frame clones, though not all of them. Of 350,000 to 450,000 clones listed, approximately 16% were seen once; the top ten hold approximately 0.019%. Findings and limits, study-wide: The study found that naive, central memory and Treg TCRB repertoires appeared more similar in patients than in healthy donors. PCR might pick shorter templates more often, in the same way for patients and controls.

A few counts support this clone. Antigen specificity is unknown. Sequencing was done on a sample of naive CD4+ T cells from blood. The TCR comes from a woman under 30 in good health.

CDR3 sequence (DNA): TGTGCCTGGAGTGTACGCGGGGATGAGCAGTTCTTC. Its translation: CAWSVRGDEQFF. The chain has TRBV30 and TRBJ2-1; maybe TRBD2 (6 bases). Germline V lookup: CDR1 GTSNPN, CDR2 SVGIG (reference sequence). CDR3 length: 12 residues. Trimming removed 0 bases from V and 8 bases from J, with 8 bases in between.